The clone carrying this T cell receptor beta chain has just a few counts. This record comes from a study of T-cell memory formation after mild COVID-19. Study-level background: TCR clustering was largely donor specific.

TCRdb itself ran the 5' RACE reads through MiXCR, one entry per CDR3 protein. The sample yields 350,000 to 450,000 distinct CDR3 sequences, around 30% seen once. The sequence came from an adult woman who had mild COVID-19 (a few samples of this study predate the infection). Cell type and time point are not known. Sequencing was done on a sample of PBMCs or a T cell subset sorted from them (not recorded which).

The CDR3 coding sequence is TGTGCCAGCAGCTTAATTGCCTGGCAGGGTGACCCCGGGGAGCTGTTTTTT. Translating it yields CASSLIAWQGDPGELFF. J is TRBJ2-2 and V is TRBV7-3; D possibly corresponds to TRBD1 (5 bases). The germline gives CDR1 SGHTA, CDR2 FQGTGA. The CDR3 is 17 amino acids. V lost 1 base, J lost 6 bases, and 18 bases lay in between.